Shown below are 28 T cell receptor beta chains from a single sample sequenced in a study of shared clonotypes between healthy human individuals. Repertoires were generated with immunoSEQ multiplex PCR, while TCRdb's copy carries only in-frame clones and drops some. Of about 680,000 clones listed, under 95% were seen once; the top ten hold approximately 24%. Naivety among CD8 cells was defined by CD45RO negativity and positive CCR7 selection, thereby excluding terminally differentiated effector memory CD45RA+ cells. Sequenced sample: naive CD8+ T cells sorted from blood. Receptors were obtained from a man between 25 and 39 years old in good health.

Points on this clone: The identical CDR3 is also encoded by other nucleotide sequences in the sample. The rearrangement links TRBV7-9 to TRBJ2-7; D not certain. Germline CDR1 SEHNR, CDR2 FQNEAQ (reference sequence). Trimming cost V 5 bases and J 2 bases, with 7 bases left between them. This CDR3 spans 12 amino acids. For the CDR3, the DNA is TGTGCCAGCAGCCCCAGCCCCTACGAGCAGTACTTC. Protein: CASSPSPYEQYF.

The chain links TRBV10-2 to TRBJ2-1, with D perhaps assigned TRBD1 or TRBD2 (7 bases each). The CDR3 runs 13 residues. The V end was cut by 4 bases, the J end by 9 bases, with 13 bases between. Germline V gives CDR1 WSHSY, CDR2 SAAADI. The CDR3 reads CASSGQGGIEQFF. CDR3 DNA: TGCGCCAGCAGTGGTCAGGGGGGGATTGAGCAGTTCTTC.

The rearrangement joins TRBV4-1 to TRBJ2-7; 8 nucleotides align to TRBD2. The junction had 7 bases not matched to a gene; V was cut back by 1 base and J by 2 bases. Germline values: CDR1 MGHRA, CDR2 YSYEKL. The CDR3 loop spans 16 amino acids. The DNA for the CDR3 is TGCGCCAGCAGCCAAGGGCCAGCGGGAGTTCCCTACGAGCAGTACTTC. Translating it yields CASSQGPAGVPYEQYF.

V usage is TRBV27 and J usage is TRBJ1-1; D might be TRBD1 (5 bases). V was clipped by 8 bases and J by 0 bases, with 19 bases between them. In germline, CDR1 is MNHEY, CDR2 SMNVEV (reference sequence). The CDR3 has 16 residues. DNA for the CDR3: TGTGCCAGCGCGGGCAGGGAGCCTGAAATGAACACTGAAGCTTTCTTT. Encoded protein: CASAGREPEMNTEAFF.

The rearrangement uses TRBV28 and TRBJ1-3; the match to TRBD1 covers 7 bases. The CDR3 runs to 13 residues. After removal of 6 bases from V and 3 bases from J, the junction contained 2 bases not matched to a gene. The V gene's germline CDR1 is MDHEN and CDR2 SYDVKM. The CDR3 bases are TGTGCCAGCAGGGGACAGAATGGAAACACCATATATTTT. Translated, it gives CASRGQNGNTIYF.

J is TRBJ2-1 and V is TRBV15; maybe TRBD1 (6 bases). V was shortened by 7 bases and J by 15 bases, with 22 bases between the two germline ends. The germline gives CDR1 LNHNV, CDR2 YYDKDF (reference sequence). CDR3 length: 13 amino acids. The CDR3, as DNA: TGTGCCACCACACTAATAGGGGGATTACATCCGTTCTTC. It codes for CATTLIGGLHPFF.

In this sample, this clone turned up once. This chain uses TRBV29-1 with TRBJ2-7, with a weak D call TRBD1 (5 bases). With 4 bases removed from V and 2 bases from J, the gap between germline ends came to 12 bases. The germline V gene encodes CDR1 SQVTM and CDR2 ANQGSEA. This CDR3 is 13 amino acids long. As DNA, the CDR3 is TGCAGCGTTGTGCCGGCAGGGACCTACGAGCAGTACTTC. It specifies CSVVPAGTYEQYF.

V and J are TRBV29-1 and TRBJ1-1, with D possibly being TRBD1 (5 bases). V was trimmed by 3 bases and J by 6 bases, leaving 20 bases between them. This CDR3 spans 15 amino acids. The V gene's germline CDR1 is SQVTM and CDR2 ANQGSEA. The CDR3 coding sequence is TGCAGCGTTGAGGTCCCCAGGGACCGACAGCCTGAAGCTTTCTTT. It yields the protein CSVEVPRDRQPEAFF.

About this clone: This likely stems from a read error, as it lies one base from a far larger clone. The rearrangement uses TRBV27 and TRBJ2-3; 11 nucleotides agree with TRBD2. Germline CDR1 is MNHEY and CDR2 is SMNVEV (reference sequence). The CDR3 is 15 residues long. J lost 0 bases, V lost 5 bases, and 1 base had no gene match. CDR3 in amino acids: CASSRTSGSTDTQYF. The CDR3 DNA reads as TGTGCCAGCAGTCGGACTAGCGGGAGCACAGATACGCAGTATTTT.

The chain couples TRBV7-9 to TRBJ2-1; TRBD1 agrees at 7 bases. CDR3 length: 14 amino acids. Trimming at V came to 3 bases and at J to 7 bases, leaving 6 bases not matched to a gene. Germline values: CDR1 SEHNR, CDR2 FQNEAQ (reference sequence). The CDR3 sequence is CASSFGTVQNEQFF. The CDR3 DNA reads as TGTGCCAGCAGCTTCGGGACAGTTCAGAATGAGCAGTTCTTC.

The chain links TRBV28 to TRBJ2-2; D call uncertain. The V gene's germline CDR1 is MDHEN and CDR2 SYDVKM. The ends were cut back, 5 bases at V and 1 base at J, with 5 bases in the middle. This CDR3 has 13 residues. CDR3 nucleotide sequence: TGTGCCAGCAGTCCTCAGAACACCGGGGAGCTGTTTTTT. Protein product: CASSPQNTGELFF.

The chain combines TRBV4-3 with TRBJ1-1; 10 nucleotides match TRBD1. Germline trimming cut 3 bases from V and 5 bases from J; bases unmatched to any gene: 6. Looked up from germline, CDR1 is LGHNA and CDR2 is YSLEER. The CDR3 runs 15 residues. CDR3 bases: TGCGCCAGCAGCCATGACAGGGGGCGCGAAACTGAAGCTTTCTTT. Amino acids: CASSHDRGRETEAFF.

This chain links TRBV10-3 with TRBJ2-1; 9 bases map to TRBD2. Germline trimming cut 0 bases from V and 6 bases from J; bases unmatched to any gene: 6. The CDR3 is 16 amino acids. Germline V gives CDR1 ENHRY, CDR2 SYGVKD. CDR3 sequence (DNA): TGTGCCATCAGTGAGTCTGGCGGGAGGGCTCTCAATGAGCAGTTCTTC. The encoded protein is CAISESGGRALNEQFF.

The J gene is TRBJ2-7, the V gene TRBV4-1, with D tentatively TRBD2 (6 bases). The CDR3 loop spans 13 amino acids. The V gene lost 4 bases and the J gene lost 4 bases, with 11 bases spanning the gap. Looked up from germline, CDR1 is MGHRA and CDR2 is YSYEKL. The CDR3 DNA reads TGCGCCAGCAGCCCGGGGGTGGGTTACGAGCAGTACTTC. It yields the protein CASSPGVGYEQYF.

Of note for this clone: Distinct nucleotide sequences in the sample also encode this CDR3. The chain combines TRBV4-1 with TRBJ2-7; 11 positions match TRBD2. The length of the CDR3 is 15 residues. Germline V lookup: CDR1 MGHRA, CDR2 YSYEKL. Trimming at V came to 4 bases and at J to 2 bases, leaving 4 bases not matched to a gene. DNA of the CDR3: TGCGCCAGCAGCCCTTTAGCGGGAGGGCCCTACGAGCAGTACTTC. Amino acid sequence: CASSPLAGGPYEQYF.

This clone was counted once. This sequence joins TRBV6-5 and TRBJ2-3; D is possibly TRBD1 or TRBD2 (5 bases each). The CDR3 is made up of 15 amino acids. V was shortened by 5 bases and J by 3 bases, with 15 bases between the two germline ends. Germline V gene data show CDR1 as MNHEY and CDR2 as SVGAGI. CDR3 amino acids: CASSPRDLVTDTQYF. CDR3 DNA sequence: TGTGCCAGCAGTCCCCGGGACCTAGTTACAGATACGCAGTATTTT.

The chain combines TRBV7-9 with TRBJ2-1; D is possibly TRBD1 (7 bases). The CDR3 totals 15 residues. Trimming took 1 base from V and 3 from J, leaving 10 bases between them. The V gene's germline CDR1 is SEHNR and CDR2 FQNEAQ (reference sequence). The CDR3 here is CASSLGQGGYNEQFF. The CDR3, as DNA: TGTGCCAGCAGCTTAGGGCAGGGGGGCTACAATGAGCAGTTCTTC.

The chain recombines TRBV4-1 with TRBJ1-4; D not certain. CDR1 and CDR2 (germline): MGHRA, YSYEKL. CDR3 size: 14 residues. Trimming removed 1 base from V and 6 bases from J, with 9 bases in between. Written as DNA, the CDR3 is TGCGCCAGCAGCCAAGTGAACGCTCATGAAAAACTGTTTTTT. It codes for CASSQVNAHEKLFF.

The J gene is TRBJ2-3, the V gene TRBV2, with TRBD1 matching 7 bases. Germline trimming cut 5 bases from V and 0 bases from J; bases unmatched to any gene: 5. Germline loops: CDR1 SNHLY, CDR2 FYNNEI. CDR3 length: 15 residues. This CDR3 is CASSWDSKSTDTQYF. The CDR3 coding sequence is TGTGCCAGCAGTTGGGACAGCAAGAGCACAGATACGCAGTATTTT.

The V and J genes are TRBV28 and TRBJ2-1, with D uncertain. The CDR3 runs 17 residues. CDR1 MDHEN and CDR2 SYDVKM come from the germline V gene. With 8 bases removed from V and 5 bases from J, the gap between germline ends came to 25 bases. CDR3 protein: CASAQPGSNMIDNEQFF. The CDR3 DNA reads as TGTGCCAGCGCACAGCCCGGAAGTAACATGATCGACAATGAGCAGTTCTTC.

On this clone itself: The same CDR3 is also encoded by other DNA sequences in this sample. The chain couples TRBV15 to TRBJ1-5; D gene ambiguous. With 0 bases removed from V and 2 bases from J, the gap between germline ends came to 5 bases. Germline V lookup: CDR1 LNHNV, CDR2 YYDKDF (reference sequence). The CDR3 runs to 14 residues. The DNA for the CDR3 is TGTGCCACCAGCAGAGATCGGGGCAATCAGCCCCAGCATTTT. It is translated as CATSRDRGNQPQHF.

A word on this clone: The same CDR3 also results from other DNA sequences found in this sample. The chain combines TRBV27 with TRBJ2-7, with TRBD2 as a possible D gene (6 bases). Per the germline V gene, CDR1 is MNHEY and CDR2 is SMNVEV (reference sequence). The ends were cut back, 3 bases at V and 3 bases at J, with 9 bases in the middle. There are 13 residues in the CDR3. Here the CDR3 reads CASSFGTGYEQYF. Written as DNA, the CDR3 is TGTGCCAGCAGTTTCGGGACTGGCTACGAGCAGTACTTC.

The chain has TRBV6-5 and TRBJ2-3; 10 bases are a match to TRBD1. Germline lookup yields CDR1 MNHEY and CDR2 SVGAGI. CDR3 size: 15 residues. V lost 6 bases, J lost 4 bases, and 7 bases stayed unmatched. Here the CDR3 reads CASSPGQGFSDTQYF. In DNA, the CDR3 is TGTGCCAGCAGCCCGGGACAGGGGTTTTCAGATACGCAGTATTTT.

V usage is TRBV19 and J usage is TRBJ1-2, with 7 bases that match TRBD1. The junction had 12 bases not matched to a gene; V was cut back by 4 bases and J by 4 bases. From germline, CDR1 is LNHDA and CDR2 SQIVND (reference sequence). The CDR3 sequence is 16 residues long. The CDR3 DNA follows: TGTGCCAGTAGTACCGAGTCCAGGGGGGAAATCTATGGCTACACCTTC. It codes for CASSTESRGEIYGYTF.

This sequence joins TRBV14 and TRBJ1-2; D may be TRBD1 (5 bases). This CDR3 comprises 16 residues. Per germline, CDR1 SGHDN and CDR2 FVKESK. V shed 0 bases and J shed 2 bases, with 13 bases lying between them. The CDR3 DNA reads as TGTGCCAGCAGCCAAGATCGGGCAGGGTGGAACTATGGCTACACCTTC. It is translated as CASSQDRAGWNYGYTF.

The J gene is TRBJ2-5, the V gene TRBV2; tentatively, D is TRBD1 (6 bases). This CDR3 has 12 amino acids. Germline CDR1 and CDR2: SNHLY and FYNNEI. V lost 7 bases to trimming and J lost 2 bases, with 8 bases between them. CDR3 residues: CASIRGQETQYF. The CDR3 nucleotides are TGTGCCAGCATTAGGGGGCAAGAGACCCAGTACTTC.

The J gene is TRBJ2-5, the V gene TRBV7-9; weak D call: TRBD2 (6 bases). The germline V gene encodes CDR1 SEHNR and CDR2 FQNEAQ (reference sequence). This CDR3 region has 11 residues. Trimming removed 10 bases at V and 5 bases at J, with 11 bases between. DNA of the CDR3: TGTGCCACCAGGGCGGGGGAGACCCAGTACTTC. It is translated as CATRAGETQYF.

CDR3: CASRYQEGNQPQHF. The CDR3 bases are TGTGCCAGCAGGTATCAGGAGGGGAATCAGCCCCAGCATTTT. The chain uses TRBV28 and TRBJ1-5; D might be TRBD1 (5 bases). V was pared by 6 bases and J by 4 bases, with 13 bases between. This CDR3 contains 14 residues. Germline V gene data show CDR1 as MDHEN and CDR2 as SYDVKM.